The TCR beta chain described here comes from a study of regulatory T cells in long-lasting Graves disease. Study results and limitations: Persistent patients had a count of shared public clonotypes (approximately 3,000) that exceeded that of new patients (966).

Through Arm-PCR of CDR3 regions and iRepertoire HTBI primers, TCR beta libraries were built. TCRdb reprocessed the multiplex PCR reads with MiXCR, giving one entry per CDR3 protein. Among about 460,000 distinct CDR3 sequences listed, around a fifth were seen once. Time point noted: persistent/refractory GD, antithyroid drugs over 5 years with positive TRAb. There was RNA extracted from PBMCs, and the TCR library was made from it. Patients with Graves' disease were diagnosed by American Thyroid Association guidelines. About 9.1 milliliters of peripheral blood went into EDTA tubes. This clonotype came up a few times. What it recognizes is unknown. The TCR originated in a female donor with Graves disease. The sequencing used peripheral blood mononuclear cells (PBMCs), collected when the disease was refractory, from a patient treated with antithyroid drugs.

The CDR3 nucleotides are TGTGCCAGTAGTATGCAGGAGCGGAGCACAGATACGCAGTATTTT. It specifies CASSMQERSTDTQYF. The gene calls are TRBV19 and TRBJ2-3; a possible D gene is TRBD2 (5 bases). The CDR3 is made up of 15 amino acids. From germline, CDR1 is LNHDA and CDR2 SQIVND (reference sequence). Trimming removed 3 bases at V and 0 bases at J, with 10 bases between.